This TCR beta chain came from a study of OX40 agonist ivuxolimab in advanced cancers. The length of the CDR3 is 12 residues. Germline trimming cut 4 bases from V and 11 bases from J; bases unmatched to any gene: 7. In germline, CDR1 is LGHNA, CDR2 YNFKEQ. Produced via immunoSEQ multiplex PCR; TCRdb's table is partial and in-frame only. Of under 70,000 clones in the sample, around 84% were seen once. This TCR was recovered from an adult with an advanced solid tumor such as melanoma, head and neck, liver or kidney cancer. The chain employs TRBV4-2 and TRBJ1-1; TRBD1 agrees at 7 bases. This specimen consisted of CD4+ or CD8+ T cells sorted from blood, obtained in a trial of the OX40 agonist ivuxolimab. The DNA of the CDR3 is TGTGCCAGCAGCCTCCAGGGGGGTTTGGCTTTCTTT. It is translated as CASSLQGGLAFF.